The 18 T cell receptor beta chains in this list originate from one sample, sequenced in a study of T-cell reconstitution after alpha-beta-depleted transplantation in children (TCRdb year 2016). General conclusions and limits of the study: Over subsequent months, a decline in hyperexpanded clone frequencies was noted, and after one year, T-cell counts and TCRbeta diversity were mostly ascribed to newly produced T cells.

The antigens for these receptors are not known. According to the study, the label for this sample's treatment or condition signals: allogeneic hematopoietic cell transplantation with graft depleted of TCRalphabeta T cells and CD19 B cells. The library was produced with PCR. The data were produced on an Illumina HiSeq 2500. TCR libraries were prepared with molecular barcoding, using unique molecular identifiers to normalize TCRbeta repertoire quantification. TCRdb redid the processing of the public reads, applying fastp at Q25 and MiXCR, and retained in-frame beta chains. For every CDR3 protein sequence, its rows merge into one entry that carries the most common genes and DNA. The sample contains fewer than 350,000 distinct CDR3 sequences, less than 9.5% of them found a single time. Approximately 8.2% of the sample is taken by the ten largest. The specimen was peripheral blood, collected 360 days after TCRalphabeta/CD19-depleted stem cell transplant. The receptors derive from a female patient aged 2-9 years who had a stem cell transplant for Fanconi anemia, so the T cells may come from the graft donor.

This clonotype was picked up many times. The chain uses TRBV6-5 and TRBJ1-1; possibly TRBD1 for D (6 bases). Germline CDR1 and CDR2: MNHEY and SVGAGI. CDR3 length: 13 residues. The V gene lost 7 bases and the J gene lost 2 bases, with 11 bases spanning the gap. CDR3 sequence reads: CASKQGFNTEAFF. DNA for the CDR3: TGTGCCAGCAAACAGGGATTTAACACTGAAGCTTTCTTT.

This clonotype was seen many times. The chain uses TRBV29-1 and TRBJ1-1, with TRBD1 identical over 7 bases. The CDR3 contains 14 residues. In germline, CDR1 is SQVTM, CDR2 ANQGSEA. The V and J ends lost 6 bases and 3 bases, in that order; junction bases with no gene match: 10. Here the CDR3 DNA reads TGCAGCGTCGAGAAGGGACAGATAGACACTGAAGCTTTCTTT. Protein product: CSVEKGQIDTEAFF.

This clonotype was observed many times. V and J are TRBV7-6 and TRBJ2-1; D may match TRBD1 or TRBD2 (7 bases each). Trimming took off 3 bases at V and 7 bases at J, with 16 bases between the two ends. This CDR3 is built from 15 residues. The germline gives CDR1 SGHVS, CDR2 FNYEAQ. CDR3 protein: CASSLLAGGGNEQFF. The CDR3 DNA sequence: TGTGCCAGCAGCTTGCTAGCAGGGGGGGGGAATGAGCAGTTCTTC.

This chain joins TRBV11-2 and TRBJ2-2; maybe TRBD1 (5 bases). Trimming took 2 bases from V and 7 from J, leaving 11 bases between them. The V gene's germline CDR1 is SGHAT and CDR2 FQNNGV. The length of the CDR3 is 14 residues. CDR3 nucleotide sequence: TGTGCCAGCAGCTTATGGGCTAGGGGCGGGGAGCTGTTTTTT. It yields the protein CASSLWARGGELFF. The complete variable domain, with remaining parts taken from reference TRBV11-2 and TRBJ2-2, reads EAGVAQSPRYKIIEKRQSVAFWCNPISGHATLYWYQQILGQGPKLLIQFQNNGVVDDSQLPKDRFSAERLKGVDSTLKIQPAKLEDSAVYLCASSLWARGGELFFGEGSRLTVL.

The rearrangement links TRBV7-8 to TRBJ2-3, with D maybe TRBD1 (5 bases). V was shortened by 1 base and J by 2 bases, with 7 bases between the two germline ends. The CDR3 spans 14 residues. Germline V gives CDR1 SGHVS, CDR2 FQNEAQ. DNA of the CDR3: TGTGCCAGCAGCTTAGGACAGTTCACAGATACGCAGTATTTT. Its translation: CASSLGQFTDTQYF.

This clonotype was counted ten times or more. The rearrangement joins TRBV2 to TRBJ2-1; the match to TRBD1 covers 7 bases. The CDR3 consists of 15 residues. CDR1 is SNHLY and CDR2 is FYNNEI in the germline V gene. J was trimmed by 9 bases and V by 2 bases; bases with no gene match: 10. In nucleotides, the CDR3 is TGTGCCAGCAGTGAAAACCCAGGGGGTATTGGTGAGCAGTTCTTC. Protein sequence: CASSENPGGIGEQFF.

This clonotype was observed at least ten times. The chain is built from TRBV29-1 and TRBJ1-1; D is unclear. V lost 5 bases and J 3 bases, leaving 7 bases between the germline ends. Germline V gives CDR1 SQVTM, CDR2 ANQGSEA. The CDR3 loop spans 11 amino acids. The CDR3 nucleotides are TGCAGCGTTCCATGGGACACTGAAGCTTTCTTT. This gives the protein CSVPWDTEAFF.

This clonotype was counted ten times or more. V and J are TRBV20-1 and TRBJ1-1; the D is unclear. The CDR3 length is 15 residues. Trimming cost V 2 bases and J 0 bases, with 13 bases left between them. The germline V gene has CDR1 DFQATT and CDR2 SNEGSKA (reference sequence). The CDR3 sequence is CSARQEVLLNTEAFF. CDR3 bases: TGCAGTGCTAGACAGGAGGTTCTCCTGAACACTGAAGCTTTCTTT.

This clonotype has only a few counts. The J gene is TRBJ2-3, the V gene TRBV5-1; maybe TRBD2 (5 bases). Germline V gene data show CDR1 as SGHRS and CDR2 as YFSETQ. CDR3 length equals 15 residues. V dropped 5 bases and J dropped 4 bases, with 17 bases sitting between them. The CDR3 sequence: CASSNIRGRPDTQYF. Here the CDR3 DNA reads TGCGCCAGCAGTAACATTCGGGGTCGGCCAGATACGCAGTATTTT.

This clonotype was seen many times. J is TRBJ1-1 and V is TRBV29-1, with D possibly TRBD1 on 5 matching bases. Germline V gives CDR1 SQVTM, CDR2 ANQGSEA. V shed 3 bases and J shed 11 bases, with 22 bases lying between them. This CDR3 has 14 residues. This CDR3 reads CSVEVPGKGRVAFF. The CDR3 coding sequence is TGCAGCGTTGAGGTTCCGGGGAAGGGGAGAGTCGCTTTCTTT.

The chain recombines TRBV5-4 with TRBJ2-7; D ambiguous. V gave up 0 bases and J gave up 4 bases, with 8 bases separating them. Per the germline V gene, CDR1 is SGHNT and CDR2 is YYREEE (reference sequence). The CDR3 contains 13 residues. CDR3 coding DNA: TGTGCCAGCAGCTTGGACGGCGGTTACGAGCAGTACGTC. Translated, it gives CASSLDGGYEQYV.

This clonotype occurred many times. The chain links TRBV5-1 to TRBJ1-2, with D perhaps TRBD1 (5 bases). V lost 0 bases and J 4 bases, leaving 10 bases between the germline ends. CDR3 length equals 14 residues. Germline lookup yields CDR1 SGHRS and CDR2 YFSETQ. The CDR3 reads CASSLEGPGYGYTF. The CDR3 region has the DNA TGCGCCAGCAGCTTGGAGGGGCCTGGCTATGGCTACACCTTC. The whole variable domain, filled in from reference TRBV5-1 and TRBJ1-2, reads KAGVTQTPRYLIKTRGQQVTLSCSPISGHRSVSWYQQTPGQGLQFLFEYFSETQRNKGNFPGRFSGRQFSNSRSEMNVSTLELGDSALYLCASSLEGPGYGYTFGSGTRLTVV.

This clonotype occurred a few times. The V gene is TRBV3-1, the J gene TRBJ2-7, with D perhaps matching TRBD2 (5 bases). With 0 bases removed from V and 9 bases from J, the gap between germline ends came to 6 bases. CDR3 length: 11 amino acids. Germline V CDR1 and CDR2: LGHDT, YNNKEL (reference sequence). Written as DNA, the CDR3 is TGTGCCAGCAGCCAAGATGGGAGGCAGTACTTC. It codes for CASSQDGRQYF.

This clonotype has ten or more counts. The chain links TRBV20-1 to TRBJ2-4; weak D call: TRBD1 (6 bases). CDR1 is DFQATT, CDR2 SNEGSKA, per germline (reference sequence). Trimming took off 7 bases at V and 0 bases at J, with 10 bases between the two ends. The CDR3 has 13 residues. The CDR3 here is CSETGAAKNIQYF. For the CDR3, the DNA is TGCAGTGAGACAGGAGCAGCCAAAAACATTCAGTACTTC.

The gene calls are TRBV2 and TRBJ2-7, with D perhaps assigned TRBD1 or TRBD2 (5 bases each). Per germline, CDR1 SNHLY and CDR2 FYNNEI. The CDR3 is 19 amino acids. Trimming removed 2 bases at V and 4 bases at J, with 27 bases between. The CDR3 here is CASSERGRGWMVGVYEQYF. The CDR3 DNA is TGTGCCAGCAGTGAACGGGGCCGGGGTTGGATGGTTGGGGTTTACGAGCAGTACTTC.

Many counts were recorded for this clonotype. The genes are TRBV28 and TRBJ2-6; D uncertain. The V gene's germline CDR1 is MDHEN and CDR2 SYDVKM. The length of the CDR3 is 15 residues. The ends were cut back, 5 bases at V and 5 bases at J, with 13 bases in the middle. This chain's CDR3 is CASSPDGRWANVLTF. As DNA, the CDR3 is TGTGCCAGCAGTCCGGACGGTAGGTGGGCCAACGTCCTGACTTTC. Full variable domain (outside the CDR3, taken from reference TRBV28 and TRBJ2-6): DVKVTQSSRYLVKRTGEKVFLECVQDMDHENMFWYRQDPGLGLRLIYFSYDVKMKEKGDIPEGYSVSREKKERFSLILESASTNQTSMYLCASSPDGRWANVLTFGAGSRLTVL.

This clonotype was recorded at least ten times. This chain uses TRBV28 with TRBJ2-7; TRBD1 might be the D (6 bases). Per germline, CDR1 MDHEN and CDR2 SYDVKM. The ends were cut back, 6 bases at V and 0 bases at J, with 12 bases in the middle. This CDR3 region has 14 residues. CDR3 DNA: TGTGCCAGCAGAACCACAGGGAGCTCCTACGAGCAGTACGTC. As protein: CASRTTGSSYEQYV.

This clonotype was counted ten times or more. The CDR3: CASRGPTGPYEQYF. The CDR3 DNA sequence: TGTGCCAGCAGGGGGCCGACAGGGCCCTACGAGCAGTACTTC. V gene TRBV28 combines with J gene TRBJ2-7, with 7 positions matching TRBD1. J was trimmed by 2 bases and V by 6 bases; bases with no gene match: 7. The CDR3 is made up of 14 amino acids. Germline V CDR1 and CDR2: MDHEN, SYDVKM.